Included here is one TCR beta chain sequence, with context. This record comes from a study of cytomegalovirus exposure and HLA in healthy donors. This CDR3 is 16 amino acids long. Germline V lookup: CDR1 SEHNR, CDR2 FQNEAQ (reference sequence). The V gene end was trimmed by 3 bases and the J gene end by 5 bases; junction bases not matched to a gene: 10. The data were produced by immunoSEQ multiplex PCR, yet TCRdb's version contains in-frame clones alone and is incomplete. The table shows around 230,000 clones, with around 85% occurring only once. The receptor was derived from a woman in her thirties in good health and CMV-seropositive. This chain connects TRBV7-9 to TRBJ1-5; 7 nucleotides line up with TRBD1. Sequencing used PBMCs. Here the CDR3 reads CASSLGQGGGHQPQHF. CDR3 in DNA: TGTGCCAGCAGCTTGGGGCAGGGGGGCGGTCATCAGCCCCAGCATTTT.